The 25 T cell receptor beta chains in this list originate from one sample, sequenced in a study of blood T cells in healthy people across ages. Sample-barcoded 5' priming and a J-beta primer mix drove a second PCR of about 6 to 12 cycles. Using its own MiXCR run on the 5' RACE reads, TCRdb lists one record per CDR3 protein. The table lists approximately 1.5 million distinct CDR3 sequences, 35% to 45% of them singletons. Specimen: blood. Every receptor here comes from a woman younger than 30 in good health.

The chain employs TRBV20-1 and TRBJ2-1; D possibly corresponds to TRBD1 (6 bases). The CDR3 is 15 residues long. The germline V gene encodes CDR1 DFQATT and CDR2 SNEGSKA (reference sequence). Trimming removed 3 bases at V and 5 bases at J, with 17 bases between. The CDR3 nucleotides read TGCAGTGCTAGTGTTTTGCAGGGGCATCACAATGAGCAGTTCTTC. Amino acids: CSASVLQGHHNEQFF.

The chain carries TRBV7-9 and TRBJ2-5; D is perhaps TRBD1 or TRBD2 (5 bases each). Between the trimmed V and J ends, which lost 4 bases and 2 bases, there was a span of 14 bases. Germline V gene lookup returns CDR1 SEHNR and CDR2 FQNEAQ (reference sequence). The length of the CDR3 is 15 residues. The chain's CDR3 is CASSYPGRIQETQYF. Written as DNA, the CDR3 is TGTGCCAGCAGCTACCCGGGACGGATTCAAGAGACCCAGTACTTC.

This clonotype has a handful of counts. The rearrangement uses TRBV12-5 and TRBJ2-1; 8 nucleotides line up with TRBD2. From germline, CDR1 is LGHNT and CDR2 FRNRAP. Trimming removed 5 bases from V and 3 bases from J; junction bases left unmatched: 9. The CDR3 length is 16 residues. CDR3 sequence reads: CASGPHVAGRYNEQFF. CDR3 sequence (DNA): TGTGCTAGTGGTCCCCACGTAGCGGGACGCTACAATGAGCAGTTCTTC.

The V gene is TRBV20-1, the J gene TRBJ2-5; D ambiguous. Germline V CDR1 and CDR2: DFQATT, SNEGSKA (reference sequence). This CDR3 is 13 amino acids long. Trimming pared 1 base from V and 3 bases from J, leaving 9 bases between. The CDR3 spells CSARGGNEETQYF. The CDR3 DNA is TGCAGTGCTAGAGGGGGTAACGAAGAGACCCAGTACTTC.

This clonotype was seen more than once but under ten times. V and J are TRBV6-2 or TRBV6-3 and TRBJ1-5, with TRBD1 identical over 7 bases. The germline V gene has CDR1 MNHEY and CDR2 SVGEGT. CDR3 length equals 17 residues. Germline trimming cut 4 bases from V and 4 bases from J; bases unmatched to any gene: 13. CDR3 protein: CASSSGLGQQLNQPQHF. CDR3 nucleotides: TGTGCCAGCAGTTCCGGTTTGGGACAGCAACTAAATCAGCCCCAGCATTTT.

The chain carries TRBV15 and TRBJ2-1, with D possibly being TRBD1 (6 bases). Trimming removed 3 bases at V and 8 bases at J, with 14 bases between. The germline V gene encodes CDR1 LNHNV and CDR2 YYDKDF (reference sequence). The CDR3 extends over 14 amino acids. The DNA for the CDR3 is TGTGCCACCAGCAGCCCGACAGGTATCGATGAGCAGTTCTTC. As protein: CATSSPTGIDEQFF.

J is TRBJ1-1 and V is TRBV20-1; unclear D gene. CDR3 length: 13 residues. CDR1 is DFQATT, CDR2 SNEGSKA, per germline (reference sequence). Trimming left V 6 bases short and J 4 bases short, with 15 bases between. Here the CDR3 DNA reads TGCAGTGCCCATAATCGGGTCCCCACTGAAGCTTTCTTT. It specifies CSAHNRVPTEAFF.

This clonotype was counted only a few times. The chain joins TRBV6-5 to TRBJ2-7; the match to TRBD1 covers 7 bases. Germline CDR1 is MNHEY and CDR2 is SVGAGI. There are 15 residues in the CDR3. V dropped 5 bases and J dropped 3; count of bases not matched to a gene: 10. The CDR3 DNA reads TGTGCCAGCAGTCTGGAACACAGGGGAAGCTACGAGCAGTACTTC. Encoded protein: CASSLEHRGSYEQYF.

This clonotype was counted between two and nine times. The rearrangement joins TRBV4-1 to TRBJ2-3, with 8 bases aligning to TRBD1. From germline, CDR1 is MGHRA and CDR2 YSYEKL. Germline trimming cut 0 bases from V and 2 bases from J; bases unmatched to any gene: 10. The CDR3 runs 18 residues. The CDR3 sequence: CASSQDRQQGADTDTQYF. CDR3 coding DNA: TGCGCCAGCAGCCAAGACAGACAGCAGGGGGCTGACACAGATACGCAGTATTTT.

This clonotype was recorded a few times. The chain is built from TRBV6-2 or TRBV6-3 and TRBJ1-2; D unclear. CDR1 and CDR2 (germline): MNHEY, SVGEGT. The V gene lost 6 bases and the J gene lost 4 bases, with 12 bases spanning the gap. CDR3 length equals 13 residues. The CDR3 coding sequence is TGTGCCAGCAGACACGCGGGGTCCTATGGCTACACCTTC. Translated, it gives CASRHAGSYGYTF.

This clonotype came up a few times. The V call is TRBV18, the J call TRBJ1-2; a possible D gene is TRBD1 (5 bases). The CDR3 is made up of 13 amino acids. V lost 5 bases and J 3 bases, leaving 10 bases between the germline ends. Per the germline V gene, CDR1 is KGHSH and CDR2 is LQKENI. CDR3 loop: CASSTRVYYGYTF. CDR3 sequence (DNA): TGTGCCAGCTCAACCAGGGTCTACTATGGCTACACCTTC.

This clonotype was seen only once. The V gene is TRBV20-1, the J gene TRBJ1-1; 7 nucleotides agree with TRBD1. This CDR3 spans 14 amino acids. Germline values: CDR1 DFQATT, CDR2 SNEGSKA (reference sequence). J gave up 1 base and V 5 bases, and 7 bases lay outside the gene matches. This CDR3 reads CSAPPRTGNTEAFF. The CDR3 coding sequence is TGCAGTGCTCCCCCCCGGACAGGGAACACTGAAGCTTTCTTT.

The gene calls are TRBV11-1 and TRBJ2-5, with no clear D. Germline V CDR1 and CDR2: SGHAT, FQDESV (reference sequence). Trimming removed 2 bases from V and 0 bases from J, with 7 bases in between. The CDR3 spans 14 residues. This chain's CDR3 is CASSLNRHQETQYF. The CDR3 DNA reads as TGTGCCAGCAGCTTAAACAGACACCAAGAGACCCAGTACTTC.

This chain connects TRBV27 to TRBJ1-2, with 8 bases aligning to TRBD1. After removal of 6 bases from V and 5 bases from J, the junction contained 8 bases not matched to a gene. In germline, CDR1 is MNHEY, CDR2 SMNVEV (reference sequence). The CDR3 consists of 14 residues. CDR3 loop: CASRRQGPLYGYTF. DNA of the CDR3: TGTGCCAGCAGACGACAGGGGCCCCTATATGGCTACACCTTC.

The table lists this clonotype with a few counts. DNA of the CDR3: TGTGCCATCAGTGACATAGGGCGCGGGGACATTCAGTACTTC. Protein: CAISDIGRGDIQYF. The gene calls are TRBV10-3 and TRBJ2-4; D may be TRBD2 (6 bases). This CDR3 spans 14 amino acids. Per the germline V gene, CDR1 is ENHRY and CDR2 is SYGVKD. Trimming took off 3 bases at V and 8 bases at J, with 14 bases between the two ends.

This clonotype has only a few counts. The rearrangement joins TRBV12-3 or TRBV12-4 to TRBJ1-4; D is ambiguous. The CDR3 spans 15 residues. V was trimmed by 5 bases and J by 5 bases, leaving 15 bases between them. For the CDR3, the DNA is TGTGCCAGCAGTCCTGCGTCCACCTTAAATGAAAAACTGTTTTTT. Protein: CASSPASTLNEKLFF.

This clonotype has ten or more counts. This chain joins TRBV12-3 or TRBV12-4 and TRBJ2-3; 9 bases align to TRBD1. Trimming cost V 6 bases and J 2 bases; bases outside gene matches: 6. The CDR3 length is 15 residues. CDR3 residues: CASRSGQGYTDTQYF. DNA for the CDR3: TGTGCCAGCAGGTCCGGACAGGGGTACACAGATACGCAGTATTTT.

This chain connects TRBV4-2 to TRBJ2-4; D gene unclear. The J call may be incorrect, as the DNA end agrees better with TRBJ2-7. Germline values: CDR1 LGHNA, CDR2 YNFKEQ. The CDR3 totals 15 residues. As DNA, the CDR3 is TGTGCCAGCAGCCAAGATATGGGTTATGCCTACGAGCAGTACTTC. It is translated as CASSQDMGYAYEQYF.

This clonotype was seen a handful of times. The chain is built from TRBV29-1 and TRBJ2-5; D might be TRBD1 or TRBD2, each matching 5 bases. The J call is in doubt because the DNA end fits TRBJ2-7 better. CDR3 length: 11 residues. CDR1 and CDR2 (germline): SQVTM, ANQGSEA. This CDR3 reads CSVGQGDEQYF. In nucleotides, the CDR3 is TGCAGCGTTGGTCAGGGAGACGAGCAGTACTTC.

This clonotype was seen ten or more times. The CDR3 reads CASSFGHSSDTQYF. In DNA, the CDR3 is TGTGCCAGCAGTTTCGGGCATTCGTCAGATACGCAGTATTTT. This chain uses TRBV12-3 or TRBV12-4 with TRBJ2-3; D is unresolved. V was trimmed by 3 bases and J by 4 bases, leaving 11 bases between them. This CDR3 region has 14 residues.

Comment on this clonotype: A much larger clone lies a single base off, so this may be a read error. V gene TRBV25-1 combines with J gene TRBJ1-4; 8 nucleotides line up with TRBD1. With V trimmed by 7 bases and J by 10 bases, 11 bases remained unmatched. The CDR3 runs to 14 residues. Germline loops: CDR1 MGHDK, CDR2 SYGVNS. The CDR3 bases are TGTGCCAGCACCACAGGCGGACAGGGTGGAAAACTGTTTTTT. Protein sequence: CASTTGGQGGKLFF.

In this sample, this clonotype turned up a few times. The CDR3 spells CASSLEQGGTEAFF. CDR3 nucleotides: TGTGCCAGCAGCTTAGAACAGGGAGGCACTGAAGCTTTCTTT. V is TRBV7-9 and J is TRBJ1-1; D may be TRBD1 (6 bases). V lost 1 base and J lost 4, with 10 bases in between. This CDR3 is 14 amino acids long. Germline lookup yields CDR1 SEHNR and CDR2 FQNEAQ (reference sequence). The full variable domain, its missing parts supplied by reference TRBV7-9 and TRBJ1-1, is DTGVSQNPRHKITKRGQNVTFRCDPISEHNRLYWYRQTLGQGPEFLTYFQNEAQLEKSRLLSDRFSAERPKGSFSTLEIQRTEQGDSAMYLCASSLEQGGTEAFFGQGTRLTVV.

The rearrangement uses TRBV29-1 and TRBJ2-5, with D unresolved. The J call is uncertain, as TRBJ2-7 better fits the DNA end. In germline, CDR1 is SQVTM, CDR2 ANQGSEA. There are 12 residues in the CDR3. The CDR3 protein is CSVGTPSYEQYF. CDR3 DNA sequence: TGCAGCGTCGGTACTCCATCCTACGAGCAGTACTTC.

The table lists this clonotype with a few counts. The rearrangement joins TRBV20-1 to TRBJ2-1, with 7 bases lining up with TRBD2. The CDR3 is 15 amino acids. The V gene's germline CDR1 is DFQATT and CDR2 SNEGSKA (reference sequence). V shed 5 bases, J shed 2 bases, and the junction held 9 bases outside the gene matches. CDR3: CSAQAGGSPYNEQFF. CDR3 DNA: TGCAGTGCTCAAGCAGGCGGGAGCCCCTACAATGAGCAGTTCTTC.

This chain connects TRBV6-5 to TRBJ2-5; possibly TRBD1 or TRBD2 for D (6 bases each). This CDR3 is 16 amino acids long. V was cut by 2 bases and J by 6 bases, with 19 bases left in between. Germline CDR1 and CDR2: MNHEY and SVGAGI. CDR3 nucleotides: TGTGCCAGCAGTTACGGAAGGGGGGCTGGGATACAGACCCAGTACTTC. It codes for CASSYGRGAGIQTQYF.